Each of the 17 T cell receptor beta chains below was sequenced from the same sample in a study of patients and donors after allogeneic stem cell transplantation. TCRdb passed the RT-PCR reads through MiXCR, listing each CDR3 protein once. The sample has about 410,000 distinct CDR3 sequences; roughly 17% are singletons. Sample: blood, either unsorted or a sorted T cell fraction (not recorded which). The receptors derive from a human donor who was either an allogeneic HSCT recipient or a stem cell or donor lymphocyte infusion donor (not recorded which). It is not recorded whose cells these are; they may come from a transplant donor.

This clonotype was seen ten or more times. V usage is TRBV10-3 and J usage is TRBJ2-1; tentatively, D is TRBD2 (5 bases). CDR3 length: 15 amino acids. Trimming took 0 bases from V and 8 from J, leaving 14 bases between them. Looked up from germline, CDR1 is ENHRY and CDR2 is SYGVKD. The CDR3: CAISESLAVVHEQFF. The CDR3 region has the DNA TGTGCCATCAGTGAGTCCCTAGCAGTCGTGCATGAGCAGTTCTTC.

The DNA of the CDR3 is TGTGCCAGTAGTGTACAGGGGGGCCTGGGAACCGGGGAGCTGTTTTTT. Amino acid sequence: CASSVQGGLGTGELFF. The rearrangement joins TRBV19 to TRBJ2-2; TRBD1 aligns across 8 bases. The junction had 10 bases not matched to a gene; V was cut back by 5 bases and J by 5 bases. CDR3 length equals 16 residues. The V gene's germline CDR1 is LNHDA and CDR2 SQIVND (reference sequence).

A few counts support this clonotype. This chain links TRBV21-1 with TRBJ2-7; TRBD1 is taken as the D call from the table, unchecked against the DNA. TRBV21-1 constitutes a pseudogene. This CDR3 is 15 amino acids long. Here the CDR3 reads CASSKETGSSYEQYF. CDR3 coding DNA: TGTGCCAGCAGCAAAGAGACAGGGAGCTCCTACGAGCAGTACTTC.

This clonotype was picked up many times. The gene calls are TRBV3-1 and TRBJ2-1; D is perhaps TRBD2 (6 bases). This CDR3 has 15 residues. V lost 0 bases, J lost 8 bases, and 14 bases lay in between. Per the germline V gene, CDR1 is LGHDT and CDR2 is YNNKEL (reference sequence). CDR3 sequence reads: CASSQDGTLLDEQFF. The CDR3 DNA is TGTGCCAGCAGCCAAGATGGGACTCTCCTTGATGAGCAGTTCTTC.

The chain recombines TRBV7-9 with TRBJ1-1, with D possibly being TRBD1 (6 bases). Germline V gives CDR1 SEHNR, CDR2 FQNEAQ (reference sequence). The CDR3 has 15 residues. Trimming pared 4 bases from V and 0 bases from J, leaving 12 bases between. DNA of the CDR3: TGTGCCAGCAGCTACCACACAGGGATGAACACTGAAGCTTTCTTT. Protein sequence: CASSYHTGMNTEAFF.

The CDR3 sequence: CASSSNSNGANVLTF. The CDR3 nucleotides read TGTGCCAGCAGCTCCAACAGTAACGGGGCCAACGTCCTGACTTTC. The chain uses TRBV12-3 or TRBV12-4 and TRBJ2-6; D remains unclear. The length of the CDR3 is 15 residues. V lost 6 bases and J lost 4, with 13 bases in between.

The table lists this clonotype with a few counts. The rearrangement links TRBV19 to TRBJ1-6; D is ambiguous. V was cut by 5 bases and J by 10 bases, with 15 bases left in between. Germline values: CDR1 LNHDA, CDR2 SQIVND (reference sequence). The CDR3 totals 14 residues. CDR3 sequence (DNA): TGTGCCAGTAGTGCGGGCCTCGAGGGCTCACCCCTCCACTTT. Translating gives CASSAGLEGSPLHF.

The chain couples TRBV3-1 to TRBJ2-1; unclear D gene. The CDR3 has 13 amino acids. Germline V CDR1 and CDR2: LGHDT, YNNKEL (reference sequence). Deletions cut 1 base from V and 7 bases from J, with 8 bases between. CDR3 nucleotide sequence: TGTGCCAGCAGCCAAGTTGAATATAATGAGCAGTTCTTC. Translated: CASSQVEYNEQFF.

The sample holds many counts of this clonotype. The chain uses TRBV4-3 and TRBJ2-5, with D possibly TRBD2 on 6 matching bases. The CDR3 covers 16 residues. V was cut by 2 bases and J by 0 bases, with 13 bases left in between. Germline V lookup: CDR1 LGHNA, CDR2 YSLEER. The CDR3 protein is CASSQSRGKYQETQYF. Written as DNA, the CDR3 is TGCGCCAGCAGCCAATCACGGGGGAAGTACCAAGAGACCCAGTACTTC.

The genes are TRBV10-3 and TRBJ1-5; tentative D call: TRBD1 (5 bases). CDR1 ENHRY and CDR2 SYGVKD come from the germline V gene. The CDR3 is made up of 13 amino acids. Trimming took off 10 bases at V and 9 bases at J, with 19 bases between the two ends. The DNA of the CDR3 is TGTGCCACCCATGACGGGGGTGTAGGGCCCCAGCATTTT. Protein: CATHDGGVGPQHF.

This clonotype has just a few counts. The chain carries TRBV4-3 and TRBJ2-7; a weak D match, TRBD1 (5 bases). The V gene's germline CDR1 is LGHNA and CDR2 YSLEER. Trimming stripped 4 bases from V and 2 bases from J, with 12 bases between. The CDR3 runs 14 residues. In DNA, the CDR3 is TGCGCCAGCAGCCTCGGACACCCAACCTACGAGCAGTACTTC. This encodes CASSLGHPTYEQYF.

This clonotype occurred a few times. This chain joins TRBV3-1 and TRBJ1-5; possible D gene TRBD1, 6 bases. This CDR3 contains 14 residues. Trimming removed 2 bases from V and 3 bases from J, with 8 bases in between. Germline V gene sequence: CDR1 LGHDT, CDR2 YNNKEL (reference sequence). In DNA, the CDR3 is TGTGCCAGCAGCCAACGGGACACCAATCAGCCCCAGCATTTT. This sequence encodes CASSQRDTNQPQHF.

The genes are TRBV5-6 and TRBJ2-7; TRBD1 is a possible D gene (5 bases). The V gene's germline CDR1 is SGHDT and CDR2 YYEEEE. Trimming shortened V by 0 bases and J by 0 bases, and 13 bases separated the two germline ends. The CDR3 spans 16 residues. The CDR3 region has the DNA TGTGCCAGCAGCTTGGCCCGTCACAGGAGCTCCTACGAGCAGTACTTC. Translating it yields CASSLARHRSSYEQYF.

As to this clonotype: The junction departs from germline at one end; a sequencing error may be responsible. This chain links TRBV2 with TRBJ2-7; D is uncertain. CDR1 and CDR2 from the germline V gene are SNHLY and FYNNEI. The CDR3 totals 12 residues. The CDR3 DNA reads TGTGCCAGCAGTGTTAGGACGGCCCTGCGAGACTTC. Translation gives CASSVRTALRDF.

The chain recombines TRBV5-1 with TRBJ2-2, with D possibly called TRBD1 or TRBD2 (5 bases each). Germline CDR1 reads SGHRS; CDR2 reads YFSETQ. Between the trimmed V and J ends, which lost 4 bases and 3 bases, there was a span of 16 bases. The CDR3 is made up of 16 amino acids. CDR3: CASSGSWDPDTGELFF. The CDR3 DNA reads TGCGCCAGCAGCGGCTCCTGGGACCCGGACACCGGGGAGCTGTTTTTT.

The rearrangement uses TRBV28 and TRBJ1-5, with D perhaps matching TRBD1 (5 bases). The CDR3 extends over 14 amino acids. V was pared by 4 bases and J by 2 bases, with 9 bases between. Germline V gives CDR1 MDHEN, CDR2 SYDVKM. The CDR3 region is CASSSRQRNQPQHF. For the CDR3, the DNA is TGTGCCAGCAGTTCTAGACAGCGCAATCAGCCCCAGCATTTT.

This clonotype turned up a few times. V gene TRBV5-1 combines with J gene TRBJ2-3; 8 bases fit TRBD1. The germline V gene has CDR1 SGHRS and CDR2 YFSETQ. Trimming removed 3 bases from V and 2 bases from J; junction bases left unmatched: 8. The CDR3 sequence is 16 residues long. The CDR3 nucleotides read TGCGCCAGCAGCTCTTACCGGGACAGGAACACAGATACGCAGTATTTT. It yields the protein CASSSYRDRNTDTQYF.